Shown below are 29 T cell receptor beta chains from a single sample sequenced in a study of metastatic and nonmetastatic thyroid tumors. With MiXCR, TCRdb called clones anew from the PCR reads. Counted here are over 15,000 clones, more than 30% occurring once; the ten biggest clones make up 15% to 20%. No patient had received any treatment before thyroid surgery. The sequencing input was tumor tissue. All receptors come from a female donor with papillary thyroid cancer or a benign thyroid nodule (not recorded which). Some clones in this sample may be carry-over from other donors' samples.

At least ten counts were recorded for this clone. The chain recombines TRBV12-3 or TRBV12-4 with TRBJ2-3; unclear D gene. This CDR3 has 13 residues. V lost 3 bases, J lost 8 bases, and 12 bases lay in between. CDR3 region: CASSFVMRGTQYF. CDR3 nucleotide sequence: TGTGCCAGCAGTTTCGTTATGCGAGGTACGCAGTATTTT.

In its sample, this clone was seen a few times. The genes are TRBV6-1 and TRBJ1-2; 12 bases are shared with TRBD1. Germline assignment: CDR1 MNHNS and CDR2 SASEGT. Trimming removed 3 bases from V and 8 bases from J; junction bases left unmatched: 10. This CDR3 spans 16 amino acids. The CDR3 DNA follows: TGTGCCAGCAGTGACCGGGACAGGGGGCGATTGGGGGGCTACACCTTC. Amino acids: CASSDRDRGRLGGYTF.

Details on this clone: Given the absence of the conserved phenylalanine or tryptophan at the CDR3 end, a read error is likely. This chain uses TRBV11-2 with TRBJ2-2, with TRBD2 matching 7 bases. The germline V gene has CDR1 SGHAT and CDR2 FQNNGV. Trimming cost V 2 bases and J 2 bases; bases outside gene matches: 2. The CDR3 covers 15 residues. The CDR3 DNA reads TGTGCCAGCAGCTTACTAGCGGATAACACCGGGGAGCTGTTTCTT. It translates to CASSLLADNTGELFL.

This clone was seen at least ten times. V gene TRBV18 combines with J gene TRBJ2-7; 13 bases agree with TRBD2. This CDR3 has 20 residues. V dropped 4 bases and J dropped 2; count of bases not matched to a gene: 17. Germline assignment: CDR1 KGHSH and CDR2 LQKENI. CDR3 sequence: CASSLKGGSGLAGPTYEQYF. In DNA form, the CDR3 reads TGTGCCAGCTCACTCAAAGGGGGGTCGGGACTAGCGGGACCTACCTACGAGCAGTACTTC.

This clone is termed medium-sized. The CDR3, as DNA: TGCGCCAGCAGCTTGTCATTCGGGAGAGCTGATAAAGAGCAGTACTTC. It specifies CASSLSFGRADKEQYF. V and J are TRBV5-1 and TRBJ2-7; D is perhaps TRBD2 (6 bases). CDR1 and CDR2 (germline): SGHRS, YFSETQ. V was shortened by 1 base and J by 7 bases, with 21 bases between the two germline ends. The length of the CDR3 is 16 residues.

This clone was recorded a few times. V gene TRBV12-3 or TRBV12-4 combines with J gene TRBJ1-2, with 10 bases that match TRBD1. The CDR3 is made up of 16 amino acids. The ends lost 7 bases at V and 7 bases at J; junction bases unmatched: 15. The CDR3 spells CASTREVDRGRGGYTF. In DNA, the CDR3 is TGTGCCAGCACGCGGGAGGTCGACAGGGGGCGAGGTGGCTACACCTTC.

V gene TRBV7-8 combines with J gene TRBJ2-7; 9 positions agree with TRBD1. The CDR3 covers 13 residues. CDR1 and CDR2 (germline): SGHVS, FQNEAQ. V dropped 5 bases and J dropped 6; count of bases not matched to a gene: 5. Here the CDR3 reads CASSLDRGGEQYF. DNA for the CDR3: TGTGCCAGCAGCCTTGACAGGGGGGGCGAGCAGTACTTC. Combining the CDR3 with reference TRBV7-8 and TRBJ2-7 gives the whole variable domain GAGVSQSPRYKVAKRGQDVALRCDPISGHVSLFWYQQALGQGPEFLTYFQNEAQLDKSGLPSDRFFAERPEGSVSTLKIQRTQQEDSAVYLCASSLDRGGEQYFGPGTRLTVT.

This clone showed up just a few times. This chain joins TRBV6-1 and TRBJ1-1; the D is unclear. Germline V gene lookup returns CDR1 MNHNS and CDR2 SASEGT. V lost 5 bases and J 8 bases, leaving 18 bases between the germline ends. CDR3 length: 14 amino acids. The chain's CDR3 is CASSKNQVPGEAFF. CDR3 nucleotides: TGTGCCAGCAGTAAGAATCAGGTACCGGGGGAAGCTTTCTTT.

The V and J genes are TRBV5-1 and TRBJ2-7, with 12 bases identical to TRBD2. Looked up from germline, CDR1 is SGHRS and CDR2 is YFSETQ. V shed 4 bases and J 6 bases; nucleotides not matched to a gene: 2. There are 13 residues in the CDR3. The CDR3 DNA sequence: TGCGCCAGCAGCCTAGCGGGAGGGACCGAGCAGTACTTC. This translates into CASSLAGGTEQYF.

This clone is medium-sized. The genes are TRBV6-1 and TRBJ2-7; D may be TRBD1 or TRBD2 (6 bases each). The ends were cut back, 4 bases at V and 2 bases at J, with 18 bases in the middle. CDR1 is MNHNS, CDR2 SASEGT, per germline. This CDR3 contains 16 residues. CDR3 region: CASSAGVSGTPYEQYF. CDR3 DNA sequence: TGTGCCAGCAGTGCGGGGGTCTCCGGGACACCCTACGAGCAGTACTTC.

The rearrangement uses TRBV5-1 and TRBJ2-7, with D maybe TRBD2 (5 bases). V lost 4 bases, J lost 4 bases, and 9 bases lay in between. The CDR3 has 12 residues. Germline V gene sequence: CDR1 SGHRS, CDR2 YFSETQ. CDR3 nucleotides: TGCGCCAGCAGCGGGAGTTTTTACGAGCAGTACTTC. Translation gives CASSGSFYEQYF.

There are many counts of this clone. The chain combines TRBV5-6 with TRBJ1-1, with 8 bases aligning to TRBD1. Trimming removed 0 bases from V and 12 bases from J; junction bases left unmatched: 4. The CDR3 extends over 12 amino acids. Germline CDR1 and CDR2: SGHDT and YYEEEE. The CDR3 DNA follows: TGTGCCAGCAGCTTGGACAGGGGGGTGACTTTCTTT. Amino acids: CASSLDRGVTFF.

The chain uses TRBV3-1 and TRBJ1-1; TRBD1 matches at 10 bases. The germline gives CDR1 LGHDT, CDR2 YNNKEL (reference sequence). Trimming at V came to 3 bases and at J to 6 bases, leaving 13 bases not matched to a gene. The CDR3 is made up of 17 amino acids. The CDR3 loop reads CASSQVTGQGFYSEAFF. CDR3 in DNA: TGTGCCAGCAGCCAGGTAACGGGACAGGGGTTTTATTCTGAAGCTTTCTTT.

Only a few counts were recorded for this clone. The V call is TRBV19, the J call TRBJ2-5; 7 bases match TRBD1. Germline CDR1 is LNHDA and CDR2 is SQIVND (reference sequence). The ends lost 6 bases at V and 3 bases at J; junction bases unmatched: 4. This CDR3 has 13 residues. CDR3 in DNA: TGTGCCAGTAGGGGGACAGTCAAAGAGACCCAGTACTTC. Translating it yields CASRGTVKETQYF. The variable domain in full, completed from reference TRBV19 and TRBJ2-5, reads DGGITQSPKYLFRKEGQNVTLSCEQNLNHDAMYWYRQDPGQGLRLIYYSQIVNDFQKGDIAEGYSVSREKKESFPLTVTSAQKNPTAFYLCASRGTVKETQYFGPGTRLLVL.

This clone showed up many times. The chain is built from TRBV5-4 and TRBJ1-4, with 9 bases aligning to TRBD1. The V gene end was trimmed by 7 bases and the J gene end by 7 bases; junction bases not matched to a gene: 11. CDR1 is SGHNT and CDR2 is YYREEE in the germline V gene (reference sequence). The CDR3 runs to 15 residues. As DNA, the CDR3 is TGTGCCAGCGGAGACACAGGGGGCGGAGGTGAAAAACTGTTTTTT. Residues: CASGDTGGGGEKLFF.

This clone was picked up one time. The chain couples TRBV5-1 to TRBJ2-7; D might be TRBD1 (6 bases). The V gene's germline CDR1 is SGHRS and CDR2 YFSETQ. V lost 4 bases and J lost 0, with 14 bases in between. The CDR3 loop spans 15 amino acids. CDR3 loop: CASSPATGYSYEQYF. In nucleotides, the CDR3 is TGCGCCAGCAGCCCTGCGACAGGATACTCCTACGAGCAGTACTTC. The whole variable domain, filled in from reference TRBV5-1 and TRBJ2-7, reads KAGVTQTPRYLIKTRGQQVTLSCSPISGHRSVSWYQQTPGQGLQFLFEYFSETQRNKGNFPGRFSGRQFSNSRSEMNVSTLELGDSALYLCASSPATGYSYEQYFGPGTRLTVT.

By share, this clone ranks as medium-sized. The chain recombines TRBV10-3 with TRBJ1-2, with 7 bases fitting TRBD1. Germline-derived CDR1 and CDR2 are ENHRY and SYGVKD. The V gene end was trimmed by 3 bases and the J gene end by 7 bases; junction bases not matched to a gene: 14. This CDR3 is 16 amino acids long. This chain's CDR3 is CAISDSTRQGQGGYTF. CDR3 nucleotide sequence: TGTGCCATCAGTGATTCCACAAGACAGGGTCAAGGTGGCTACACCTTC.

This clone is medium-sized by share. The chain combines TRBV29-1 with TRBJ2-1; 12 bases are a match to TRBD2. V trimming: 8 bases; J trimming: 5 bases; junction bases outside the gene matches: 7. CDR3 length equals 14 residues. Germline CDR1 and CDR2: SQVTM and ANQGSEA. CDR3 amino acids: CSFRLAGANNEQFF. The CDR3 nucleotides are TGCAGCTTTAGACTAGCGGGAGCTAACAATGAGCAGTTCTTC.

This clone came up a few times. In nucleotides, the CDR3 is TGTGCCAGCAGTTTATGGGGGGGTCAGGGGCCAAATCAGCCCCAGCATTTT. This gives the protein CASSLWGGQGPNQPQHF. J is TRBJ1-5 and V is TRBV28; maybe TRBD1 (6 bases). The CDR3 has 17 amino acids. The germline V gene encodes CDR1 MDHEN and CDR2 SYDVKM. Trimming pared 0 bases from V and 4 bases from J, leaving 16 bases between.

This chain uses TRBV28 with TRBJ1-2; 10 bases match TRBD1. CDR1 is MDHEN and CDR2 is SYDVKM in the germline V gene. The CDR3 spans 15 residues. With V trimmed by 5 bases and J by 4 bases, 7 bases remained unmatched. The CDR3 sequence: CASSPTGGVFYGYTF. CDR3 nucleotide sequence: TGTGCCAGCAGTCCGACAGGGGGCGTCTTCTATGGCTACACCTTC.

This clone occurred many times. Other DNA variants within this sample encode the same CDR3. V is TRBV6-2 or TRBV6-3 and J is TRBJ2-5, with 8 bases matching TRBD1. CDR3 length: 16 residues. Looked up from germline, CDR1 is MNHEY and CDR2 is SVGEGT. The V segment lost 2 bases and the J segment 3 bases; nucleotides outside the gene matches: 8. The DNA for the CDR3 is TGTGCCAGCAGTTACCACCCTCAGGGGGCAAAAGAGACCCAGTACTTC. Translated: CASSYHPQGAKETQYF.

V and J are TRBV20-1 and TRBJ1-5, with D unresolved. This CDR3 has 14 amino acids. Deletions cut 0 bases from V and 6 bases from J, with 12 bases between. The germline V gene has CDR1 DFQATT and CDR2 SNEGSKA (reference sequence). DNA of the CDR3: TGCAGTGCTAGAGAGGGCAGCTACGGTCAGCCCCAGCATTTT. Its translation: CSAREGSYGQPQHF.

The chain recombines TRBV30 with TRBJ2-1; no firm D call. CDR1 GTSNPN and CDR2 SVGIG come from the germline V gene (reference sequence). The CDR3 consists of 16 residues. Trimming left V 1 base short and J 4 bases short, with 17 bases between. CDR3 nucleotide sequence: TGTGCCTGGAGTGGTTTGGTGGGCCGCGCTTACAATGAGCAGTTCTTC. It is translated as CAWSGLVGRAYNEQFF.

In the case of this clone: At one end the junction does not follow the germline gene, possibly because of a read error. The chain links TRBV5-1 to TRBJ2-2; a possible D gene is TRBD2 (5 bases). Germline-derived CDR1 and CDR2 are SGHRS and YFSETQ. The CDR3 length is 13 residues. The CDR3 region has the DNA TGCGCCAGCAGCTCCGTCTTGGACGGGGATCTGTTTTTT. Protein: CASSSVLDGDLFF. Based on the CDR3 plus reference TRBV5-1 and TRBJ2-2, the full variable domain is KAGVTQTPRYLIKTRGQQVTLSCSPISGHRSVSWYQQTPGQGLQFLFEYFSETQRNKGNFPGRFSGRQFSNSRSEMNVSTLELGDSALYLCASSSVLDGDLFFGEGSRLTVL.

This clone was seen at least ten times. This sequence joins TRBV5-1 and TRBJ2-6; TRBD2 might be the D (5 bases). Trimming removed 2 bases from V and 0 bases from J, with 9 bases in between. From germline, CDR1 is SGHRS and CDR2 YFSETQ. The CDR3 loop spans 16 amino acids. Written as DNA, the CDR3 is TGCGCCAGCAGCTTACCGGGAAACTCTGGGGCCAACGTCCTGACTTTC. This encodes CASSLPGNSGANVLTF. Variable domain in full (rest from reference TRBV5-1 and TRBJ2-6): KAGVTQTPRYLIKTRGQQVTLSCSPISGHRSVSWYQQTPGQGLQFLFEYFSETQRNKGNFPGRFSGRQFSNSRSEMNVSTLELGDSALYLCASSLPGNSGANVLTFGAGSRLTVL.

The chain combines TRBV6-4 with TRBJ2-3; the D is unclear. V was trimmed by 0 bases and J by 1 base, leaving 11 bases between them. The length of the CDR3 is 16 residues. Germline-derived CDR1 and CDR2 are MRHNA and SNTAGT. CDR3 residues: CASSDSRARGTDTQYF. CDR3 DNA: TGTGCCAGCAGTGACTCTCGGGCACGGGGCACAGATACGCAGTATTTT.

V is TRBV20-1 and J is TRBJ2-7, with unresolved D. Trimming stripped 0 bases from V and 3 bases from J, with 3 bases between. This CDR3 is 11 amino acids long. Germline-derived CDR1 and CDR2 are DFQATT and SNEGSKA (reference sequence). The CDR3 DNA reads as TGCAGTGCTAGAGACGGCTACGAGCAGTACTTC. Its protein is CSARDGYEQYF.

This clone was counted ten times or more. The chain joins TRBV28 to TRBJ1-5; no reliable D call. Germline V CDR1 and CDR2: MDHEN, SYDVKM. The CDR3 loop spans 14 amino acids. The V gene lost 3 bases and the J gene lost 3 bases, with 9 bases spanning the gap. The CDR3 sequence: CASSLWENNQPQHF. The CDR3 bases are TGTGCCAGCAGTTTGTGGGAGAACAATCAGCCCCAGCATTTT.

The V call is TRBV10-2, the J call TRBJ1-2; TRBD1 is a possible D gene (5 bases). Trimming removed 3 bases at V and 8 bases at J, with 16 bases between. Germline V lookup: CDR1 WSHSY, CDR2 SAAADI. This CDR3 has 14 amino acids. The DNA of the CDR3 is TGCGCCAGCAGTGAAAGAGGCAGGGAGAGGGGCTACACCTTC. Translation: CASSERGRERGYTF.